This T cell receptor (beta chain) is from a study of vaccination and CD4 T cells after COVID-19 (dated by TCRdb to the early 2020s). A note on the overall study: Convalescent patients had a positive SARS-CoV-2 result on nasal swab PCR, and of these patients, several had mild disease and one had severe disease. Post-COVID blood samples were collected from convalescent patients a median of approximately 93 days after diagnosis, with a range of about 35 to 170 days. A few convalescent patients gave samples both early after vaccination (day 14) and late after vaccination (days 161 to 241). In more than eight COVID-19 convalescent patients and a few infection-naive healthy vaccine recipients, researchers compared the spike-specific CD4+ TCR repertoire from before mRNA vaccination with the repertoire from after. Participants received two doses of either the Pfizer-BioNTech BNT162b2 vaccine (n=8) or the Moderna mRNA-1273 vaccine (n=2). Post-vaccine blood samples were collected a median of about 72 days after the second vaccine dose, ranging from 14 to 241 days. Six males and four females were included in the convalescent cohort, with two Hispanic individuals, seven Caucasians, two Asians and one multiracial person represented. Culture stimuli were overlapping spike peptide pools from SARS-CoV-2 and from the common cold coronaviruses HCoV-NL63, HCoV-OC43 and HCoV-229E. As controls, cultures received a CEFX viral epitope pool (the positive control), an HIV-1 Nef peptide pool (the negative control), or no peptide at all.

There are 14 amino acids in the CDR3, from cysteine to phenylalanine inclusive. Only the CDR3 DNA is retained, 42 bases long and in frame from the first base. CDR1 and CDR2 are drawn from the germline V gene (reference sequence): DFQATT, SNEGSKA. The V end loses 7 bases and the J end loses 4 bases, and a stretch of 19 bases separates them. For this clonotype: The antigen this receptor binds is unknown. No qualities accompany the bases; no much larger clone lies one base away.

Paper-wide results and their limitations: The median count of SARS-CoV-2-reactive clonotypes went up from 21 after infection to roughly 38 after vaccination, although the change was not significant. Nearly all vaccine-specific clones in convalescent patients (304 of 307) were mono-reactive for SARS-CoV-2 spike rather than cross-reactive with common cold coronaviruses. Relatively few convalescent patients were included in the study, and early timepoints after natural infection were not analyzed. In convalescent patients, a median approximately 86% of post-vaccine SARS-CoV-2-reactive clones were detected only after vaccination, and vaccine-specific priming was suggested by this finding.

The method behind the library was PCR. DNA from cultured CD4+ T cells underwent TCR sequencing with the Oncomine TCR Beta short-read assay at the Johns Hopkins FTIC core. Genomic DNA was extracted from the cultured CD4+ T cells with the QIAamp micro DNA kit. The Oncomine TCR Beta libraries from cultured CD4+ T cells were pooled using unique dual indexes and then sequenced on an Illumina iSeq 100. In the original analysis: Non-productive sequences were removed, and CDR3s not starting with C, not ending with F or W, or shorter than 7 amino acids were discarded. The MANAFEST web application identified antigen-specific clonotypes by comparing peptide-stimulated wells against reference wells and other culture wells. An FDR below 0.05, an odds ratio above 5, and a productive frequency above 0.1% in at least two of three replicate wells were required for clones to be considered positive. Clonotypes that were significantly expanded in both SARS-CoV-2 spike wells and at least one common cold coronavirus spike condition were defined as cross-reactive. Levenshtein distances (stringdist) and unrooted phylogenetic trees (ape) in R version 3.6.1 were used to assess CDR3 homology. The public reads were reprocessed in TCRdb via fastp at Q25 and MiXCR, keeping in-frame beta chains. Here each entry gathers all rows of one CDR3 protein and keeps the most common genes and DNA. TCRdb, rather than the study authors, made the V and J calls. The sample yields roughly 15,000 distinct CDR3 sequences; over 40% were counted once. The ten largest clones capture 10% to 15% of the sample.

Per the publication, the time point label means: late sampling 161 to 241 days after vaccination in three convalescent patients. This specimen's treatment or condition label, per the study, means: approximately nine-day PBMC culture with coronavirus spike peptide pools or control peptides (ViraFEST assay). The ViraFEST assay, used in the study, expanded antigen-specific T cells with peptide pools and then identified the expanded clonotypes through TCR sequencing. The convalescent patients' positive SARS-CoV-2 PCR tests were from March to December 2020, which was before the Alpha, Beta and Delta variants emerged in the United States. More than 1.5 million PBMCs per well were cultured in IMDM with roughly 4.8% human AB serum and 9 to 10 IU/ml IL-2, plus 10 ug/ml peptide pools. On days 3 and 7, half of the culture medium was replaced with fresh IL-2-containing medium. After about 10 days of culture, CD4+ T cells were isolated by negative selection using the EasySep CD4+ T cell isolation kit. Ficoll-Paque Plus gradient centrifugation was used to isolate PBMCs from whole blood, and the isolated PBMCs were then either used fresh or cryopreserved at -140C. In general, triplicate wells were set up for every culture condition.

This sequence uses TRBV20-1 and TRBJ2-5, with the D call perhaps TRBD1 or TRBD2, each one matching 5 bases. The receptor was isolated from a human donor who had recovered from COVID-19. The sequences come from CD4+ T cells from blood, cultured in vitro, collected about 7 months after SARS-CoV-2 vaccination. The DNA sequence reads TGCAGTGGGACAAGAGGGGTTTTGGGAGAGACCCAGTACTTC. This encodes CSGTRGVLGETQYF.